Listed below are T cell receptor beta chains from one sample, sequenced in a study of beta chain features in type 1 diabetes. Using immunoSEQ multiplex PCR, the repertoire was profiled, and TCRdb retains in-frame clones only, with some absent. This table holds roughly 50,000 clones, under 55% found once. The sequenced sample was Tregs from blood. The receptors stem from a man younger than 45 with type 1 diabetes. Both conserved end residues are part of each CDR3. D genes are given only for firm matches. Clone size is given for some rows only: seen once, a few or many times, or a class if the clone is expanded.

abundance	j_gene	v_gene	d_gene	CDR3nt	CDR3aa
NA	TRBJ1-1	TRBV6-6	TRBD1	TGTGCCAGCAGTTTCCGGGGACAGCCTAACACTGAAGCTTTCTTT	CASSFRGQPNTEAFF
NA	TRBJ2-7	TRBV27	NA	TGTGCCAGCTCTAAATCTTCCTACGAGCAGTACTTC	CASSKSSYEQYF
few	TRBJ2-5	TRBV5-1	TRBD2	TGCGCCAGCAGCTTCAGCGGGAGAAAGCAAGAGACCCAGTACTTC	CASSFSGRKQETQYF
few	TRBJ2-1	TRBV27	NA	TGTGCCACCGGTCAGGGGAGCTCCTACAATGAGCAGTTCTTC	CATGQGSSYNEQFF
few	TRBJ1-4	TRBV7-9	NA	TGTGCCAGCAGAACAGGGTCGGCTGAAAAACTGTTTTTT	CASRTGSAEKLFF
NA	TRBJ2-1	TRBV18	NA	TGTGCCAGCTCACTTAACCGGGACAATGAGCAGTTCTTC	CASSLNRDNEQFF
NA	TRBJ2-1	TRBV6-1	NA	TGTGCCAGCAGTGAAGGGGGAACGGGAAGGCGGGAGCAGTTCTTC	CASSEGGTGRREQFF
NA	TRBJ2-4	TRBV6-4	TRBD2	TGTGCCAGCAGTGTGAATGCGGGAGACACCAAAAACATTCAGTACTTC	CASSVNAGDTKNIQYF
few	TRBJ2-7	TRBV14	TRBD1	TGTGCCAGCAGCTTACAGGGGGCCTCGGGTGAGCAGTACTTC	CASSLQGASGEQYF
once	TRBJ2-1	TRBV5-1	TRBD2	TGCGCCAGCAGCTTATTGACTAGCGGGAGAAACAATGAGCAGTTCTTC	CASSLLTSGRNNEQFF
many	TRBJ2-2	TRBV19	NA	TGTGCCAGTAGCCTACGACTGAACACCGGGGAGCTGTTTTTT	CASSLRLNTGELFF
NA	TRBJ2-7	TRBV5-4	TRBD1	TGTGCCAGCAGCTTGCAGGGGGCCTACGAGCAGTACTTC	CASSLQGAYEQYF
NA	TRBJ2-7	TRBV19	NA	TGTGCCACCAAAAGGGGACAATGGGGCTCCTACGAGCAGTACTTC	CATKRGQWGSYEQYF
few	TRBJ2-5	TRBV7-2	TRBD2	TGTGCCAGCAGCTTAGTTGGACCGGGGGGGACCCAGTACTTC	CASSLVGPGGTQYF